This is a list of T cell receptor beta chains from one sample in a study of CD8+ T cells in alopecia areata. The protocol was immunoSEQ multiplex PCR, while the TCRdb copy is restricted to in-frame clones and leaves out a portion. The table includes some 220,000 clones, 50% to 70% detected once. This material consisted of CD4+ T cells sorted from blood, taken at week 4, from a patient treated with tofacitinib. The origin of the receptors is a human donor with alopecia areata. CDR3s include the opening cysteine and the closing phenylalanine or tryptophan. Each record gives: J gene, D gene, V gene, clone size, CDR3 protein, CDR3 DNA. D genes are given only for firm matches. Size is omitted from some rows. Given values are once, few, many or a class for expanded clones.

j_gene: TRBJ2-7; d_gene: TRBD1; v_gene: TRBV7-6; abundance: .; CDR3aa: CASSLLGTGESYEQYF; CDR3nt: TGTGCCAGCAGCTTATTAGGGACAGGGGAGTCCTACGAGCAGTACTTC
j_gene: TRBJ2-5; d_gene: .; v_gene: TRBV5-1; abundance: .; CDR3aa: CASSTEGRIQETQYF; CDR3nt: TGCGCCAGCAGCACGGAGGGACGTATACAAGAGACCCAGTACTTC
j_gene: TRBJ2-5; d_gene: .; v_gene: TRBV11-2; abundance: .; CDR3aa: CASSSGVKETQYF; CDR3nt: TGTGCCAGCAGCTCCGGGGTAAAAGAGACCCAGTACTTC
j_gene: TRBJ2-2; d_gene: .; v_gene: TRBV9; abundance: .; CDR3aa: CASSGGAPAGELFF; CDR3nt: TGTGCCAGCAGCGGAGGGGCGCCCGCCGGGGAGCTGTTTTTT
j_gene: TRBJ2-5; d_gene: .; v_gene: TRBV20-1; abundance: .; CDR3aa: CSAHPVETQYF; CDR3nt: TGCAGTGCACATCCCGTGGAGACCCAGTACTTC
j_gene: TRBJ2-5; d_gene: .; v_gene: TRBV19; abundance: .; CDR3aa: CASRGLGEETQYF; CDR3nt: TGTGCCAGTAGGGGGCTGGGCGAGGAGACCCAGTACTTC
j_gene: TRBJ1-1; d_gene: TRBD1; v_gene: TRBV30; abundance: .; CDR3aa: CAWIHRDRNTEAFF; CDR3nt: TGTGCCTGGATACACCGGGACAGGAACACTGAAGCTTTCTTT
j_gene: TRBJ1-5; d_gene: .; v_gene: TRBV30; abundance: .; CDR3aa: CAWSRDNYQPQHF; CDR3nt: TGTGCCTGGAGTCGGGATAACTATCAGCCCCAGCATTTT
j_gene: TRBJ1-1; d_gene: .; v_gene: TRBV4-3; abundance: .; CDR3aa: CASSPAQETEAFF; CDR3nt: TGCGCCAGCAGCCCCGCGCAGGAGACTGAAGCTTTCTTT
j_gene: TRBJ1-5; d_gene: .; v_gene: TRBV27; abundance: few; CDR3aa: CASRPRVGGAGPQHF; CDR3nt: TGTGCCAGCAGACCTAGGGTGGGGGGCGCTGGGCCCCAGCATTTT
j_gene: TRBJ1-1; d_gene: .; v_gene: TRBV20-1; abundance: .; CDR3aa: CSAQKLTAFF; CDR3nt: TGCAGTGCTCAAAAGCTGACAGCTTTCTTT
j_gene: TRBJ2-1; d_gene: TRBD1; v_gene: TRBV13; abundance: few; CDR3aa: CASSQDRGQFDEQFF; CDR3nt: TGTGCCAGCAGCCAGGACAGGGGGCAGTTCGATGAGCAGTTCTTC
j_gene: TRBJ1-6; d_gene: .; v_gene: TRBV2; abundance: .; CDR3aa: CASSTVGNSPLHF; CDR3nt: TGTGCCAGCAGCACAGTGGGGAATTCACCCCTCCACTTT
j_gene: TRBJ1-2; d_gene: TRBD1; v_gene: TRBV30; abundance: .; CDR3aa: CAWGQGAVRYGYTF; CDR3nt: TGTGCCTGGGGACAGGGGGCGGTTCGGTATGGCTACACCTTC
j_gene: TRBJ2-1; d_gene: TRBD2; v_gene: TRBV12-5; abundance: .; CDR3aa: CASGLGLAGNEQFF; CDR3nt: TGTGCTAGTGGTTTGGGCCTAGCGGGCAATGAGCAGTTCTTC
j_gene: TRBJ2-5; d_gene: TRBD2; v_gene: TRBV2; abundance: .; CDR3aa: CASIRLAGRQETQYF; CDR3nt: TGTGCCAGCATCCGACTAGCGGGGCGCCAAGAGACCCAGTACTTC
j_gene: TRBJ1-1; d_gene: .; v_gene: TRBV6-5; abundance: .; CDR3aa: CASSYWRDTEAFF; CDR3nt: TGTGCCAGCAGTTACTGGAGGGACACTGAAGCTTTCTTT
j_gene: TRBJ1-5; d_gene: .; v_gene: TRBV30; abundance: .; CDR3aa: CAWSAARNQPQHF; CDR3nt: TGTGCCTGGAGTGCTGCTCGCAATCAGCCCCAGCATTTT
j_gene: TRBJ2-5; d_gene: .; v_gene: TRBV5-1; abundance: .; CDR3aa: CASYKLAGQQETQYF; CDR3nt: TGCGCCAGCTATAAATTAGCAGGACAACAAGAGACCCAGTACTTC
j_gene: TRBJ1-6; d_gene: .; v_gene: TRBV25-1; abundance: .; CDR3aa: CASSEQGNSPLHF; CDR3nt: TGTGCCAGCAGTGAACAGGGTAATTCACCCCTCCACTTT
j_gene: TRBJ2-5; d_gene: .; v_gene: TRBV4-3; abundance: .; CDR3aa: CASSRGTNNQETQYF; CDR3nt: TGCGCCAGCAGCCGAGGGACAAATAACCAAGAGACCCAGTACTTC
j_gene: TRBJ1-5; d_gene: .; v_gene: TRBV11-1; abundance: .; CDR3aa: CASSLERDQPQHF; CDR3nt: TGTGCCAGCAGCTTAGAGCGGGATCAGCCCCAGCATTTT
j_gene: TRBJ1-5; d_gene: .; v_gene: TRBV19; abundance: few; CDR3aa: CASSRPPGNQPQHF; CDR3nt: TGTGCCAGTAGCCGCCCCCCCGGGAATCAGCCCCAGCATTTT
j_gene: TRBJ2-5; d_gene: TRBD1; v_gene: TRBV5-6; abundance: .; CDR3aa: CASSYRQGYQETQYF; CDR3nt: TGTGCCAGCAGCTACCGACAGGGATATCAAGAGACCCAGTACTTC
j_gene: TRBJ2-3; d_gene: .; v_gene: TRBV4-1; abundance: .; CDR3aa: CASSQVTSKGAGVTDTQYF; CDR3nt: TGCGCCAGCAGCCAAGTTACCTCGAAAGGAGCGGGTGTCACAGATACGCAGTATTTT
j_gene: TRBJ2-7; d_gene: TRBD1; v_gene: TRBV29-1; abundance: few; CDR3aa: CSVESQGATEQYF; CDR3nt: TGCAGCGTTGAATCCCAGGGGGCCACCGAGCAGTACTTC
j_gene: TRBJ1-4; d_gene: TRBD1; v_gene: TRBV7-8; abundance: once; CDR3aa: CASRFSGTGGEKLFF; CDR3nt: TGTGCCAGCAGATTCTCCGGGACAGGGGGCGAAAAACTGTTTTTT
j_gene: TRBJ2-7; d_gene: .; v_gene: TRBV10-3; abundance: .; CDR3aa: CAISETDYEQYF; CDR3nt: TGTGCCATCAGTGAGACGGACTACGAGCAGTACTTC
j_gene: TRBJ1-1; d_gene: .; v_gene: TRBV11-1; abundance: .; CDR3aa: CASSSTVNTEAFF; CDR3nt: TGTGCCAGCAGCTCGACAGTGAACACTGAAGCTTTCTTT
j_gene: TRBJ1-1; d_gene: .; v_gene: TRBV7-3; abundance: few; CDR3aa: CASSSLGGTGTEAFF; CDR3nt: TGTGCCAGCAGCTCCCTCGGAGGGACGGGCACTGAAGCTTTCTTT
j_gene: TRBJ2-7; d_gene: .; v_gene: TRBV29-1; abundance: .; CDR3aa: CSVQTGSAYEQYF; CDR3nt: TGCAGCGTTCAAACAGGTTCCGCCTACGAGCAGTACTTC
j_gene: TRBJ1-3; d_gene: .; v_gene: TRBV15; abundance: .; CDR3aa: CATSRDKSGSGNTIYF; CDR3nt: TGTGCCACCAGCAGAGATAAGTCGGGGTCTGGAAACACCATATATTTT
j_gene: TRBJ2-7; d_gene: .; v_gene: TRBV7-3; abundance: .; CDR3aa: CASSLGAGEEAQYF; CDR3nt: TGTGCCAGCAGCTTAGGTGCAGGGGAAGAGGCGCAGTACTTC
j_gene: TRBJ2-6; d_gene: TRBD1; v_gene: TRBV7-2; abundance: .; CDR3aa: CASTSFPGTDGLGANVLTF; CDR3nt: TGTGCCAGCACGTCTTTCCCCGGGACAGACGGTTTGGGGGCCAACGTCCTGACTTTC
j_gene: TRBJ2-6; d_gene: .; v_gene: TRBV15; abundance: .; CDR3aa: CATSREDLYGANVLTF; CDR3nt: TGTGCCACCAGCAGAGAGGACCTATATGGGGCCAACGTCCTGACTTTC
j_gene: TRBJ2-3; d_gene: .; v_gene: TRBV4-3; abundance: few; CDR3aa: CASSQDSGMDTQYF; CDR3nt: TGCGCCAGCAGCCAAGACTCAGGGATGGATACGCAGTATTTT
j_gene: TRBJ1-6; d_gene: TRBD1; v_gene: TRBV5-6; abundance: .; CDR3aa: CASSLSGTGANSPLHF; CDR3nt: TGTGCCAGCAGCTTGTCCGGGACAGGTGCTAATTCACCCCTCCACTTT
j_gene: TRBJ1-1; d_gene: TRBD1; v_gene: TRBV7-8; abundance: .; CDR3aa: CASSETGGKLGTEAFF; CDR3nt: TGTGCCAGCAGCGAGACAGGGGGCAAGCTCGGCACTGAAGCTTTCTTT
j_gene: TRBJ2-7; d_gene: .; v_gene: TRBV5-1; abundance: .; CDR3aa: CASSNPGVTYEQYF; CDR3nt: TGCGCCAGCAGCAACCCCGGGGTCACCTACGAGCAGTACTTC
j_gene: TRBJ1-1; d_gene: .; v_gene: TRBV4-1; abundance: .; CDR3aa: CASSQRGQNTEAFF; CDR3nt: TGCGCCAGCAGCCAACGAGGACAGAACACTGAAGCTTTCTTT
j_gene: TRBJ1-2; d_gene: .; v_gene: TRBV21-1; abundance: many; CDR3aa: CASSKYRTDYGYTF; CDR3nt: TGTGCCAGCAGCAAATACCGGACTGACTATGGCTACACCTTC
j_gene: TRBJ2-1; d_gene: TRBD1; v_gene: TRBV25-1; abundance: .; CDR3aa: CASSEWGQGADNEQFF; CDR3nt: TGTGCCAGCAGTGAATGGGGACAGGGGGCGGACAATGAGCAGTTCTTC
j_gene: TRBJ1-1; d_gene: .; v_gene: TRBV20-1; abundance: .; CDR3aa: CSAQRSTEAFF; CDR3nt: TGCAGTGCCCAGAGGTCGACTGAAGCTTTCTTT
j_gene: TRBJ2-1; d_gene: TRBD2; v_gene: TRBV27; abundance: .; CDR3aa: CASSFGAGEVEQFF; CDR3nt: TGTGCCAGCAGTTTCGGAGCGGGGGAAGTTGAGCAGTTCTTC
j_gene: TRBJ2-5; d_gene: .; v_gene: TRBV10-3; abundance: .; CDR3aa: CAVSEGQGGKTQYF; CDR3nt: TGTGCCGTCTCCGAAGGACAGGGAGGGAAGACCCAGTACTTC
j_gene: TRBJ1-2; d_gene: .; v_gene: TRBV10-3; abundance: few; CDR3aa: CAITPGSSYGYTF; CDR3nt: TGTGCCATCACCCCGGGCAGTTCCTATGGCTACACCTTC
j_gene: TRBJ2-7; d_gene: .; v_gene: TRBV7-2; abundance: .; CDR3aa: CASSPQGRTALVYEQYF; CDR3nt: TGTGCCAGCAGCCCCCAGGGGCGAACAGCCCTGGTTTACGAGCAGTACTTC
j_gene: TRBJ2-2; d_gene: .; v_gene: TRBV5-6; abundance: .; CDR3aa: CASSSQSGELFF; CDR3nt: TGTGCCAGCAGCTCGCAATCCGGGGAGCTGTTTTTT
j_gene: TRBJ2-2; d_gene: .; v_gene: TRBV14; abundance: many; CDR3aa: CASSHFSTGELFF; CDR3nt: TGTGCCAGCAGCCACTTTTCCACCGGGGAGCTGTTTTTT
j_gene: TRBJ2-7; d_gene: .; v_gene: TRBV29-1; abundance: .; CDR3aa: CSVDPGTTEQYF; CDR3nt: TGCAGCGTTGACCCCGGAACAACCGAGCAGTACTTC
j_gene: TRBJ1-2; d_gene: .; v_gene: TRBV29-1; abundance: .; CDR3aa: CSVGEGNHGYTF; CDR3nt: TGCAGCGTTGGAGAGGGGAATCATGGCTACACCTTC
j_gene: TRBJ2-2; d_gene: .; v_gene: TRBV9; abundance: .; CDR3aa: CASSVRGAELFF; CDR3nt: TGTGCCAGCAGCGTCAGAGGGGCGGAGCTGTTTTTT
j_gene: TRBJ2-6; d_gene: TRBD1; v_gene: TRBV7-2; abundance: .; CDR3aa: CASSQGQGAFGANVLTF; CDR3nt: TGTGCCAGCAGCCAGGGACAGGGGGCCTTTGGGGCCAACGTCCTGACTTTC
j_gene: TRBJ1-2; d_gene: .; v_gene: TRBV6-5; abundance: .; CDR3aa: CASSQDGTGNYGYTF; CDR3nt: TGTGCCAGCAGCCAAGACGGGACGGGAAACTATGGCTACACCTTC
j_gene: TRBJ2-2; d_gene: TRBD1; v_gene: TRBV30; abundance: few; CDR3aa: CAWHKQGVGELFF; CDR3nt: TGTGCCTGGCATAAACAGGGGGTGGGGGAGCTGTTTTTT
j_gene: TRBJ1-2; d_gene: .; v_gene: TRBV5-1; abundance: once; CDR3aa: CASSLVGEPDYGYTF; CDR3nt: TGCGCCAGCAGCTTGGTTGGGGAGCCAGACTATGGCTACACCTTC
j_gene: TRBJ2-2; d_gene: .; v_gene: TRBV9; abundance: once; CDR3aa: CASSVRQEGGELFF; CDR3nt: TGTGCCAGCAGCGTAAGACAGGAGGGCGGGGAGCTGTTTTTT
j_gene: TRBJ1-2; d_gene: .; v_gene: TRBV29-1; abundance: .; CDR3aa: CSARDGSNYGYTF; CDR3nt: TGCAGCGCCCGGGACGGCTCTAACTATGGCTACACCTTC
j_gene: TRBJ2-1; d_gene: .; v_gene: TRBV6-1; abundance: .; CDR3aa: CASSDSDRNEQFF; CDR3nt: TGTGCCAGCAGTGACTCAGACCGGAATGAGCAGTTCTTC
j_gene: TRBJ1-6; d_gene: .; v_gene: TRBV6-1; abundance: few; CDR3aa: CASSEGSTSPLHF; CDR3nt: TGTGCCAGCAGTGAAGGGAGTACTTCACCCCTCCACTTT